These 23 T cell receptor beta chains were all obtained from the same sample, sequenced in a study of T cell repertoires and HLA-DP antigens. Sequenced by immunoSEQ multiplex PCR; TCRdb stores in-frame clones only, minus some. The table lists about 73,000 clones, just under 80% of them singletons. Antigen specificity for these receptors is unknown. Source material: CD4+ T cells from PBMCs. These receptors all come from a man in his sixties in good health and CMV-seronegative.

The chain couples TRBV7-2 to TRBJ1-1; D is ambiguous. The CDR3 is 12 amino acids. Trimming cost V 3 bases and J 8 bases, with 10 bases left between them. From germline, CDR1 is SGHTA and CDR2 FQGNSA. The CDR3 DNA sequence: TGTGCCAGCAGCTTGAGCTTTTCCGAAGCTTTCTTT. Residues: CASSLSFSEAFF. Full variable domain (missing parts from reference TRBV7-2 and TRBJ1-1): GAGVSQSPSNKVTEKGKDVELRCDPISGHTALYWYRQSLGQGLEFLIYFQGNSAPDKSGLPSDRFSAERTGGSVSTLTIQRTQQEDSAVYLCASSLSFSEAFFGQGTRLTVV.

This clone was seen a handful of times. This chain uses TRBV9 with TRBJ1-2; no definite D call. With 5 bases removed from V and 5 bases from J, the gap between germline ends came to 10 bases. The V gene's germline CDR1 is SGDLS and CDR2 YYNGEE. The CDR3 is 12 amino acids. CDR3 DNA: TGTGCCAGCAGGGGTGGAGGATATGGCTACACCTTC. Protein sequence: CASRGGGYGYTF.

The chain recombines TRBV6-1 with TRBJ2-5; the match to TRBD1 covers 9 bases. Germline V gene data show CDR1 as MNHNS and CDR2 as SASEGT. The CDR3 runs 14 residues. J gave up 5 bases and V 4 bases, and 5 bases lay outside the gene matches. CDR3 in DNA: TGTGCCAGCAGTGCAACAGGGGGCTGGGAGACCCAGTACTTC. Protein product: CASSATGGWETQYF.

The chain combines TRBV6-1 with TRBJ2-7, with 7 bases that match TRBD1. Germline values: CDR1 MNHNS, CDR2 SASEGT. The CDR3 sequence is 13 residues long. Trimming cost V 3 bases and J 4 bases; bases outside gene matches: 3. The CDR3 nucleotides read TGTGCCAGCAGTGACCTACAGGGGTACGAGCAGTACGTC. It codes for CASSDLQGYEQYV.

CDR3 protein: CATGGAPGTSGRGEQFF. The CDR3 nucleotides read TGTGCCACCGGGGGGGCTCCCGGGACTAGCGGGAGAGGTGAGCAGTTCTTC. The chain joins TRBV10-3 to TRBJ2-1; 14 bases fit TRBD2. Germline V gene lookup returns CDR1 ENHRY and CDR2 SYGVKD. The CDR3 is 17 residues long. The V gene end was trimmed by 10 bases and the J gene end by 9 bases; junction bases not matched to a gene: 17.

The rearrangement uses TRBV28 and TRBJ1-1; a possible D gene is TRBD1 (5 bases). Per the germline V gene, CDR1 is MDHEN and CDR2 is SYDVKM. CDR3 size: 16 residues. Trimming stripped 2 bases from V and 1 base from J, with 14 bases between. CDR3 DNA sequence: TGTGCCAGCAGTTTAAGTTGGGCAGGGAGGAACACTGAAGCTTTCTTT. Translating it yields CASSLSWAGRNTEAFF.

J is TRBJ2-1 and V is TRBV7-2, with 15 positions matching TRBD2. The V and J ends lost 5 bases and 4 bases, in that order; junction bases with no gene match: 6. Germline V gene sequence: CDR1 SGHTA, CDR2 FQGNSA. This CDR3 comprises 17 residues. CDR3 sequence: CASSPGLAGGLYNEQFF. CDR3 nucleotide sequence: TGTGCCAGCAGCCCGGGACTAGCGGGGGGCCTTTACAATGAGCAGTTCTTC.

The V gene is TRBV30, the J gene TRBJ2-2; TRBD2 is a possible D gene (5 bases). V gave up 5 bases and J gave up 1 base, with 5 bases separating them. CDR1 GTSNPN and CDR2 SVGIG come from the germline V gene (reference sequence). This CDR3 spans 12 amino acids. CDR3 protein: CAWGLNTGELFF. The CDR3 bases are TGTGCCTGGGGACTGAACACCGGGGAGCTGTTTTTT. Combining the CDR3 with reference TRBV30 and TRBJ2-2 gives the whole variable domain SQTIHQWPATLVQPVGSPLSLECTVEGTSNPNLYWYRQAAGRGLQLLFYSVGIGQISSEVPQNLSASRPQDRQFILSSKKLLLSDSGFYLCAWGLNTGELFFGEGSRLTVL.

This rearrangement joins TRBV5-1 to TRBJ1-3, with D maybe TRBD1 (5 bases). V gave up 3 bases and J gave up 0 bases, with 10 bases separating them. The CDR3 sequence is 15 residues long. The germline V gene has CDR1 SGHRS and CDR2 YFSETQ. As DNA, the CDR3 is TGCGCCAGCAGCTCCTCCGGGGCCTCTGGAAACACCATATATTTT. It codes for CASSSSGASGNTIYF.

In this sample, this clone turned up a few times. Written as DNA, the CDR3 is TGTGCCAGCAGCTTAGCAGGGCGCAATCAGCCCCAGCATTTT. It specifies CASSLAGRNQPQHF. The chain employs TRBV11-2 and TRBJ1-5; tentatively, D is TRBD1 (5 bases). Germline CDR1 SGHAT, CDR2 FQNNGV. The CDR3 spans 14 residues. V was pared by 1 base and J by 2 bases, with 6 bases between.

The chain is built from TRBV19 and TRBJ2-5; 10 nucleotides line up with TRBD1. This CDR3 contains 14 residues. V dropped 6 bases and J dropped 5; count of bases not matched to a gene: 6. CDR1 is LNHDA and CDR2 is SQIVND in the germline V gene (reference sequence). The CDR3 sequence is CASSRQGAGETQYF. CDR3 bases: TGTGCCAGTAGCCGACAGGGGGCCGGGGAGACCCAGTACTTC.

The chain uses TRBV7-2 and TRBJ2-3; D possibly corresponds to TRBD2 (5 bases). This CDR3 has 12 residues. Trimming removed 5 bases at V and 3 bases at J, with 6 bases between. CDR1 and CDR2 (germline): SGHTA, FQGNSA. The CDR3 DNA reads as TGTGCCAGCAGCCCGGGGACAGATACGCAGTATTTT. Its protein is CASSPGTDTQYF.

This chain links TRBV9 with TRBJ1-6; possibly TRBD1 for D (5 bases). Germline CDR1 reads SGDLS; CDR2 reads YYNGEE. V lost 4 bases, J lost 4 bases, and 15 bases lay in between. The CDR3 spans 16 residues. The CDR3 nucleotides read TGTGCCAGCAGCATCGGGGCAGGGTCTTATAATTCACCCCTCCACTTT. Translation: CASSIGAGSYNSPLHF.

The chain couples TRBV7-2 to TRBJ1-1; maybe TRBD1 (6 bases). V lost 5 bases and J 6 bases, leaving 19 bases between the germline ends. Germline V gives CDR1 SGHTA, CDR2 FQGNSA. The CDR3 has 15 residues. The CDR3: CASSGFGGAGAEAFF. Here the CDR3 DNA reads TGTGCCAGCAGCGGATTTGGGGGGGCCGGGGCTGAAGCTTTCTTT.

The chain carries TRBV9 and TRBJ2-3; 13 bases map to TRBD2. The length of the CDR3 is 17 residues. Looked up from germline, CDR1 is SGDLS and CDR2 is YYNGEE. Trimming took 0 bases from V and 6 from J; bases not matched to a gene: 7. This CDR3 is CASSVEGTSGVADTQYF. CDR3 DNA: TGTGCCAGCAGCGTAGAAGGGACTAGCGGGGTAGCGGATACGCAGTATTTT. Filled out from reference TRBV9 and TRBJ2-3, the complete variable domain reads DSGVTQTPKHLITATGQRVTLRCSPRSGDLSVYWYQQSLDQGLQFLIQYYNGEERAKGNILERFSAQQFPDLHSELNLSSLELGDSALYFCASSVEGTSGVADTQYFGPGTRLTVL.

This clone was seen only a few times. This rearrangement joins TRBV25-1 to TRBJ2-7; 8 nucleotides align to TRBD2. Germline values: CDR1 MGHDK, CDR2 SYGVNS. This CDR3 comprises 14 residues. With 3 bases clipped from V and 6 bases from J, the junction kept 7 bases outside the gene matches. CDR3 region: CASSEGVLAGEQYV. CDR3 DNA sequence: TGTGCCAGCAGTGAGGGCGTGCTAGCGGGCGAGCAGTACGTC.

The rearrangement links TRBV5-1 to TRBJ2-2; D gene ambiguous. The germline CDR1 and CDR2 sequences are SGHRS and YFSETQ. This CDR3 comprises 14 residues. V lost 1 base and J 1 base, leaving 5 bases between the germline ends. This CDR3 is CASSLTRNTGELFF. DNA for the CDR3: TGCGCCAGCAGCTTGACGAGGAACACCGGGGAGCTGTTTTTT.

This clone was recorded once. V usage is TRBV12-5 and J usage is TRBJ1-3, with unresolved D. The V end lost 6 bases, the J end lost 0 bases, and 9 bases lay between the germline ends. Germline CDR1 is LGHNT and CDR2 is FRNRAP. This CDR3 comprises 14 residues. In DNA, the CDR3 is TGTGCTAGTGGCCTCCTGATCTCTGGAAACACCATATATTTT. The encoded protein is CASGLLISGNTIYF.

CDR3 region: CASSQDGTVNYGYTF. In DNA form, the CDR3 reads TGTGCCAGCAGCCAAGATGGGACAGTTAACTATGGCTACACCTTC. The chain couples TRBV4-2 to TRBJ1-2, with 7 nucleotides matching TRBD1. Trimming at V came to 0 bases and at J to 1 base, leaving 2 bases not matched to a gene. The CDR3 contains 15 residues. Germline CDR1 is LGHNA and CDR2 is YNFKEQ.

This chain uses TRBV18 with TRBJ2-7, with 8 bases lining up with TRBD2. The CDR3 spans 14 residues. With 2 bases clipped from V and 5 bases from J, the junction kept 5 bases outside the gene matches. Per germline, CDR1 KGHSH and CDR2 LQKENI. The CDR3 bases are TGTGCCAGCTCACCAGGCGGGGGGCGGGACGAGCAGTACTTC. Its translation is CASSPGGGRDEQYF.

V gene TRBV7-9 combines with J gene TRBJ1-3; D ambiguous. This CDR3 comprises 14 residues. V gave up 5 bases and J gave up 3 bases, with 11 bases separating them. Looked up from germline, CDR1 is SEHNR and CDR2 is FQNEAQ (reference sequence). The CDR3 nucleotides read TGTGCCAGCAGCCGCACAGCTGATGGAAACACCATATATTTT. Translated: CASSRTADGNTIYF. The whole variable domain, filled in from reference TRBV7-9 and TRBJ1-3, reads DTGVSQNPRHKITKRGQNVTFRCDPISEHNRLYWYRQTLGQGPEFLTYFQNEAQLEKSRLLSDRFSAERPKGSFSTLEIQRTEQGDSAMYLCASSRTADGNTIYFGEGSWLTVV.

V gene TRBV6-6 combines with J gene TRBJ1-5; D unclear. The V end was cut by 6 bases, the J end by 1 base, with 7 bases between. Germline assignment: CDR1 MNHNY and CDR2 SVGAGI (reference sequence). CDR3 length: 13 amino acids. The CDR3 coding sequence is TGTGCCAGCAGCGGGCAGAGCAATCAGCCCCAGCATTTT. Protein: CASSGQSNQPQHF.

The sample holds a few counts of this clone. The V gene is TRBV6-5, the J gene TRBJ2-2; no reliable D call. There are 15 residues in the CDR3. The V gene lost 5 bases and the J gene lost 6 bases, with 16 bases spanning the gap. Germline V gene data show CDR1 as MNHEY and CDR2 as SVGAGI. As DNA, the CDR3 is TGTGCCAGCAGTCCTGAGAGTTGGTACGCCGGGGAGCTGTTTTTT. This translates into CASSPESWYAGELFF.